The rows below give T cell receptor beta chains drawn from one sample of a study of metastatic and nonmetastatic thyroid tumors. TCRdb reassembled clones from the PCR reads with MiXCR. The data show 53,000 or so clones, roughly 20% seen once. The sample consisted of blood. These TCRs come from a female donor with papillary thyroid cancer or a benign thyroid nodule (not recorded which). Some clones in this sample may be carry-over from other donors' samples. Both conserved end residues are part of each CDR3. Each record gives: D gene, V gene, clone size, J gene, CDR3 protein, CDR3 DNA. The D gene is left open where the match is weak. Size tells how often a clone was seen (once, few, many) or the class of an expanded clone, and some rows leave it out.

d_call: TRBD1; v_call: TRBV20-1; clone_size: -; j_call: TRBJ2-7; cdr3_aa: CTHSRQGSYEQYF; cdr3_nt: TGCACCCACTCCCGACAGGGTTCCTACGAGCAGTACTTC
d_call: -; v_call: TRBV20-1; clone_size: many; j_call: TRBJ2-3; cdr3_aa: CSASRSGFTDTQYF; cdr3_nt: TGCAGTGCTAGCCGTAGCGGATTCACAGATACGCAGTATTTT
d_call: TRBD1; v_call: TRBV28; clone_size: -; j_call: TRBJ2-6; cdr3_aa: CAIREGQTSGANVLTF; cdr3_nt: TGTGCCATCCGCGAGGGACAGACCTCTGGGGCCAACGTCCTGACTTTC
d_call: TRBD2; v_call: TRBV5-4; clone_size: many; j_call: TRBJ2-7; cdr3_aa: CASRPGLAGGGPYEQYF; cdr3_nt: TGTGCCAGCAGGCCGGGACTAGCGGGAGGAGGCCCCTACGAGCAGTACTTC
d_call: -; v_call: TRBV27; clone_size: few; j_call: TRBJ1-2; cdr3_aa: CASSSFSGQPNYGYTF; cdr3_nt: TGTGCCAGCAGTTCCTTTTCTGGACAGCCTAACTATGGCTACACCTTC
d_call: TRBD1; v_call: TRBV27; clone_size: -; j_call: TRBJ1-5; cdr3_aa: CAIIKDRGQPQHF; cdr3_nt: TGTGCCATCATAAAGGACAGGGGCCAGCCCCAGCATTTT
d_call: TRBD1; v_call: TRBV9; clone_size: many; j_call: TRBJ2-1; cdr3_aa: CASSVEDRGVQFF; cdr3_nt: TGTGCCAGCAGCGTAGAGGACAGGGGGGTGCAGTTCTTC
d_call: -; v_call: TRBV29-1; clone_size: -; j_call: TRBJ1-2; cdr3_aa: CSIDFNYGYNF; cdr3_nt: TGCAGCATTGACTTTAACTATGGCTACAACTTC
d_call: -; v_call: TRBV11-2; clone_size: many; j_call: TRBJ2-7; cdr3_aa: CASIGRVSYEQYF; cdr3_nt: TGTGCCAGCATTGGGCGGGTCAGCTACGAGCAGTACTTC
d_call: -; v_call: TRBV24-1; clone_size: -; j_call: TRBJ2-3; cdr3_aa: CSSVGVSTDTQYF; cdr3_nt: TGTTCCTCCGTGGGGGTCAGCACAGATACGCAGTATTTT
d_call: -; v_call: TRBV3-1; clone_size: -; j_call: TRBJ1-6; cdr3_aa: CASSSRQFESPLHF; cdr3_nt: TGTGCCAGCAGCAGCCGACAGTTCGAGTCACCCCTCCACTTT
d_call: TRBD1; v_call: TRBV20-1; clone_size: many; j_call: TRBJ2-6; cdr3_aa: CSASGTGGSGANVLTF; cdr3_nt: TGCAGTGCTAGTGGGACAGGGGGTTCTGGGGCCAACGTCCTGACTTTC
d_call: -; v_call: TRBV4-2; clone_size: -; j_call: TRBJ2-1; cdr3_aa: CASSQDVRLEEDYNEQFF; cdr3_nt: TGTGCCAGCAGCCAAGATGTCAGACTAGAGGAAGACTACAATGAGCAGTTCTTC
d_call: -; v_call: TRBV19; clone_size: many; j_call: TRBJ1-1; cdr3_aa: CASSMTANTEAFF; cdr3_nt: TGTGCCAGTAGTATGACGGCGAACACTGAAGCTTTCTTT
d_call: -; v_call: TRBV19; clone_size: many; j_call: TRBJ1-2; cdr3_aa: CATSAANYGYTF; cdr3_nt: TGTGCCACCTCCGCAGCGAACTATGGCTACACCTTC
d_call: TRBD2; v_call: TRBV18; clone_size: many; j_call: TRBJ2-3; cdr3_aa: CASSPRNRDYMLTDTQYF; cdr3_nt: TGTGCCAGCTCACCACGTAACCGGGACTACATGCTGACAGATACGCAGTATTTT
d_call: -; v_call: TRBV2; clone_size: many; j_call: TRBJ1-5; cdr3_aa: CASGGGQPQHF; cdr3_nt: TGTGCCAGCGGGGGCGGTCAGCCCCAGCATTTT
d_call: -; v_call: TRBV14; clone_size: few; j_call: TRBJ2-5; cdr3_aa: CASSRGDTAQETQYF; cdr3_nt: TGTGCCAGCAGCCGGGGGGACACCGCTCAAGAGACCCAGTACTTC
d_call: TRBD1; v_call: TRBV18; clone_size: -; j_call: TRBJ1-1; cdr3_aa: CASSPGQGGTTEGFF; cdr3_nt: TGTGCCAGCTCACCCGGACAGGGAGGCACCACAGAAGGTTTCTTT
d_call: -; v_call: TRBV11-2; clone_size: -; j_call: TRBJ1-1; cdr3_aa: CASSPRTSASGGPTEAFF; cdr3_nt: TGTGCCAGCAGCCCCCGGACCTCAGCTTCGGGGGGGCCCACTGAAGCTTTCTTT
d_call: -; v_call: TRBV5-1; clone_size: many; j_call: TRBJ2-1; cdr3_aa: CASSLDQAGRANEQFF; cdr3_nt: TGCGCCAGCAGCTTGGATCAGGCGGGCAGGGCCAATGAGCAGTTCTTC
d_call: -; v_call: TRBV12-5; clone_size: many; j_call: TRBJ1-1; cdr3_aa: CASGPSVETEAFF; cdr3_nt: TGTGCTAGTGGCCCTTCCGTTGAGACTGAAGCTTTCTTT
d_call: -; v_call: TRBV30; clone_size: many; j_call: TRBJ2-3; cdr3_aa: CAWSPPGTMRDTQYF; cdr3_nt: TGTGCCTGGAGTCCACCAGGGACAATGAGAGATACGCAGTATTTT
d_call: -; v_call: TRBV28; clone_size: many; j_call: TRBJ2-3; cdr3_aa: CASRGRLYTDTQYF; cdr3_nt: TGTGCCAGCAGGGGACGGTTATACACAGATACGCAGTATTTT
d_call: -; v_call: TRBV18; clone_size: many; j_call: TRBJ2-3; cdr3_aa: CASSPAASETDTQYF; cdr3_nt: TGTGCCAGCTCACCAGCGGCTAGCGAGACAGATACGCAGTATTTT
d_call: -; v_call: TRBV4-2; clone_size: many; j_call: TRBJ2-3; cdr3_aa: CASSQETGVTDTQYF; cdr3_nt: TGTGCCAGCAGCCAAGAAACGGGAGTTACAGATACGCAGTATTTT
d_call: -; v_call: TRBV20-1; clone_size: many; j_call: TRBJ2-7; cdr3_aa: CSARDRVLGLDEQYF; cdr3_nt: TGCAGTGCTAGAGATCGGGTTTTGGGGCTGGACGAGCAGTACTTC
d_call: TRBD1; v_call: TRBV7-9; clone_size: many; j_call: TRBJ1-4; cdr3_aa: CASSMTGPQGGEKLFF; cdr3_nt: TGTGCCAGCAGCATGACAGGGCCTCAGGGTGGTGAAAAACTGTTTTTT
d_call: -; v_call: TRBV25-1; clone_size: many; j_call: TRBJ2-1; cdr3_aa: CASSKIGSTKRNEQFF; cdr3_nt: TGTGCCAGCAGTAAGATAGGGTCCACTAAAAGGAATGAGCAGTTCTTC
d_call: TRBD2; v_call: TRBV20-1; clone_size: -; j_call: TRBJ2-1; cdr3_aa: CSARALAGHEQFF; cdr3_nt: TGCAGTGCTAGGGCGCTAGCGGGCCATGAGCAGTTCTTC
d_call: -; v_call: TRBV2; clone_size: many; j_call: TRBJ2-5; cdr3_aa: CASTYPGVQETQYF; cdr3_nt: TGTGCCAGCACCTACCCCGGGGTTCAAGAGACCCAGTACTTC
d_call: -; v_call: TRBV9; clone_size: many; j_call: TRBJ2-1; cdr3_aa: CASSFRGDIYNEQFF; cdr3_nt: TGTGCCAGCAGCTTCCGGGGCGACATCTACAATGAGCAGTTCTTC
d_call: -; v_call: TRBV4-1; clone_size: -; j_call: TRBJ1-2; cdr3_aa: CASSQSRVYTF; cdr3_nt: TGCGCCAGCAGCCAATCGCGGGTCTACACCTTC